The clone carrying this T cell receptor (beta chain) was counted a few times. The source of the sample is a study of T cells after yellow fever vaccination. TCRdb re-called the 5' RACE reads with MiXCR, one entry per CDR3 protein. The table lists about 340,000 distinct CDR3 sequences, about an eighth of them singletons, with approximately 3.4% in the top ten. The CDR3 consists of 15 residues. Per germline, CDR1 SGHTA and CDR2 FQGNSA. J was trimmed by 5 bases and V by 3 bases; bases with no gene match: 8. Sample: CD4+ T cells sorted from PBMCs, taken 15 days after the yellow fever booster vaccination. The TCR was taken from a man between 18 and 29 years old who received the YFV17D yellow fever vaccine. The chain carries TRBV7-2 and TRBJ2-3, with TRBD2 matching over 7 bases. The CDR3 DNA follows: TGTGCCAGCAGCTTCCCACTGGCGGGGGTAGATACGCAGTATTTT. Protein sequence: CASSFPLAGVDTQYF.